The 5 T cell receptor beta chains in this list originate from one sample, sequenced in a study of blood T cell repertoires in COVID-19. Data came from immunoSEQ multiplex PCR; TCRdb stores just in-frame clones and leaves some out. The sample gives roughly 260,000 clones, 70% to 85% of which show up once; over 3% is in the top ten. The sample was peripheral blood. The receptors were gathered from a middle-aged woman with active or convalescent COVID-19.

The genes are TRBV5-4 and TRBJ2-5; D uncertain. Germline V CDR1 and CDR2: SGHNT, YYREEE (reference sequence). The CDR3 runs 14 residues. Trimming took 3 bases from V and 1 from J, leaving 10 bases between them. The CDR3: CASSSGQVQETQYF. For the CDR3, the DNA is TGTGCCAGCAGCTCAGGCCAAGTCCAAGAGACCCAGTACTTC.

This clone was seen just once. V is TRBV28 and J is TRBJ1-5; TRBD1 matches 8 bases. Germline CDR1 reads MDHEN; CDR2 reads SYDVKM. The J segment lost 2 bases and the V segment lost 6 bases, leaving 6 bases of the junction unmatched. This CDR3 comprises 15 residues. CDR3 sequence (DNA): TGTGCCAGCAGATCGCAGGGGGCGGGCAATCAGCCCCAGCATTTT. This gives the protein CASRSQGAGNQPQHF.

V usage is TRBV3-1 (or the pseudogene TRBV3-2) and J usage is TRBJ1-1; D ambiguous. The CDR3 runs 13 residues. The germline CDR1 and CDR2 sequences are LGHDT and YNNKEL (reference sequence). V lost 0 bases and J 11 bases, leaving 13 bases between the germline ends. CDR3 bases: TGTGCCAGCAGCCAAGATACACCCCCAAGTGCTTTCTTT. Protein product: CASSQDTPPSAFF.

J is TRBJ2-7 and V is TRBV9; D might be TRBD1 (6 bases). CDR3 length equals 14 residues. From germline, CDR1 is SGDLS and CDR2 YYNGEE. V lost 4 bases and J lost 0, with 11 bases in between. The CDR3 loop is CASSSGQSSYEQYF. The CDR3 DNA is TGTGCCAGCAGCTCCGGACAGAGCTCCTACGAGCAGTACTTC.

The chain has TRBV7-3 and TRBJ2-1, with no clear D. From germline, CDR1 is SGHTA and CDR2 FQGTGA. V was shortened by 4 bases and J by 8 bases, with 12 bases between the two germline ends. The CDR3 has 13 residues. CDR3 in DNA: TGTGCCAGCAGCTACGGAGTTGAGGATGAGCAGTTCTTC. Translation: CASSYGVEDEQFF.